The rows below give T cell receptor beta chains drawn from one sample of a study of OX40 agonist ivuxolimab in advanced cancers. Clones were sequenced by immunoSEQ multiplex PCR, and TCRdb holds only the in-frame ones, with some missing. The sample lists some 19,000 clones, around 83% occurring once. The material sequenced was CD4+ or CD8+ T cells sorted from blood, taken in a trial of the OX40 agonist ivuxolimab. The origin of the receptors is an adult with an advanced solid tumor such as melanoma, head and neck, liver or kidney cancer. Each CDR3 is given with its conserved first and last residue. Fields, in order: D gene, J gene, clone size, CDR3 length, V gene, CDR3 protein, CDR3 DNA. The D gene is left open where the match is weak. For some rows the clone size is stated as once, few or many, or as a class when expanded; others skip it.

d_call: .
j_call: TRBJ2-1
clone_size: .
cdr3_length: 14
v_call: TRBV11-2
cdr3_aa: CASSLLGGANEQFF
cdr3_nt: TGTGCCAGCAGCTTATTAGGGGGGGCCAATGAGCAGTTCTTC

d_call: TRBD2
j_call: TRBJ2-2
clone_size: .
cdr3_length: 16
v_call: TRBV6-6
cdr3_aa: CASNPLQRGNTGELFF
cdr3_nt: TGTGCCAGCAACCCGCTACAGCGGGGTAACACCGGGGAGCTGTTTTTT

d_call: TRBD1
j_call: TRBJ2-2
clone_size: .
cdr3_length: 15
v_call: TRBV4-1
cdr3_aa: CASSPSGTGTGELFF
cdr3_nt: TGCGCCAGCAGCCCCTCCGGGACAGGCACCGGGGAGCTGTTTTTT

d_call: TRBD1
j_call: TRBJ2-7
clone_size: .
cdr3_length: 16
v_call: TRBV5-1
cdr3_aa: CASSWGSGTGAYEQYF
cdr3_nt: TGCGCCAGCAGCTGGGGATCCGGGACAGGGGCCTACGAGCAGTACTTC

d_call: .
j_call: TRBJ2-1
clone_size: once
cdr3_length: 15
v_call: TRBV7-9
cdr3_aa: CASSLGASGHNEQFF
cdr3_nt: TGTGCCAGCAGCCTGGGGGCTAGCGGACACAATGAGCAGTTCTTC

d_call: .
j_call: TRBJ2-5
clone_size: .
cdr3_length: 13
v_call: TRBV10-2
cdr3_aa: CASSDPGMETQYF
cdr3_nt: TGCGCCAGCAGTGATCCAGGGATGGAGACCCAGTACTTC

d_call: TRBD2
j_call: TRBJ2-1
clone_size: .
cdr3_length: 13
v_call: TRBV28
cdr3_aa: CASSSGRAHEQFF
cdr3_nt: TGTGCCAGTTCTAGCGGGAGGGCCCATGAGCAGTTCTTC

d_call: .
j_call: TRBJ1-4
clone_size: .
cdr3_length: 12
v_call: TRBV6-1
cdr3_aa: CASSEKEKKLFF
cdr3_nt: TGTGCCAGCAGTGAAAAAGAAAAAAAACTGTTTTTT

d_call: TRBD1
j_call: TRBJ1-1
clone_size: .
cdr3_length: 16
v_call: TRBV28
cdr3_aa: CASSFAGQGVGTEAFF
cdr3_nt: TGTGCCAGCAGTTTTGCAGGACAGGGAGTCGGCACTGAAGCTTTCTTT

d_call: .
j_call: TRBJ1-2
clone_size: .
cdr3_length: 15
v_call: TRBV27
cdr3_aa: CASSLSARYSYGYTF
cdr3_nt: TGTGCCAGCAGTTTATCGGCCAGGTATAGCTATGGCTACACCTTC

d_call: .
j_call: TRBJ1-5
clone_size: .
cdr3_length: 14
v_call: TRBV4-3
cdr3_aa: CASSQDRAGQPQHF
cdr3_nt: TGCGCCAGCAGCCAAGACCGCGCAGGGCAGCCCCAGCATTTT

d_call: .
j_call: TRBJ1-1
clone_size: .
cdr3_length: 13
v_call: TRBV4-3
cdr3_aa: CASSFQANTEAFF
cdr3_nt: TGCGCCAGCAGCTTCCAAGCGAACACTGAAGCTTTCTTT

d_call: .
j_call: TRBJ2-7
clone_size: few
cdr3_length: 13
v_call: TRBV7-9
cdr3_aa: CASSLELGYEQYF
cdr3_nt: TGTGCCAGCAGCTTAGAGCTGGGGTACGAGCAGTACTTC

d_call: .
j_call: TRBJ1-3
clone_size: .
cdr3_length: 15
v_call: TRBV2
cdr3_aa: CASSVQGGAGNTIYF
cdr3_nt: TGTGCCAGCAGTGTACAAGGAGGAGCTGGAAACACCATATATTTT

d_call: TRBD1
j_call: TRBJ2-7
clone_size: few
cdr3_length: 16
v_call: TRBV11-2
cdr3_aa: CASSLSPQGRGDEQYF
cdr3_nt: TGTGCCAGCAGCTTAAGCCCACAGGGGCGAGGGGACGAGCAGTACTTC

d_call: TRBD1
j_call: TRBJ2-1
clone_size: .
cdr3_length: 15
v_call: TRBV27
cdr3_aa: CASTRLGTGNDEQFF
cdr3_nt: TGTGCCAGCACCCGCCTCGGGACAGGGAACGATGAGCAGTTCTTC

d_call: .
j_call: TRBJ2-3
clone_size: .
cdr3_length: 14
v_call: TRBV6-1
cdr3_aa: CASSEDRLTDTQYF
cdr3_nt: TGTGCCAGCAGTGAGGACAGACTCACAGATACGCAGTATTTT

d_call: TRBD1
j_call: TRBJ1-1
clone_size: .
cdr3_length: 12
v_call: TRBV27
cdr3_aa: CASSLDRLTAFF
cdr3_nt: TGTGCCAGCAGTCTGGACAGGTTGACAGCTTTCTTT

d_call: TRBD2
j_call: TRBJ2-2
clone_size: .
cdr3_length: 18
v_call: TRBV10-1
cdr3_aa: CASSASGRASFGTGELFF
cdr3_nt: TGCGCCAGCAGTGCAAGCGGGAGGGCCAGTTTCGGCACCGGGGAGCTGTTTTTT

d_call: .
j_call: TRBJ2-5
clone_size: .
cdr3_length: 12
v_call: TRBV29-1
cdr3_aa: CSVEHVKETQYF
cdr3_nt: TGCAGCGTTGAACATGTTAAAGAGACCCAGTACTTC

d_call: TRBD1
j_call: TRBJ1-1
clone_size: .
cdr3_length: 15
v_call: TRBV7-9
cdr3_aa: CASSRAGQGNTEAFF
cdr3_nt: TGTGCCAGCAGCCGCGCCGGACAGGGTAACACTGAAGCTTTCTTT

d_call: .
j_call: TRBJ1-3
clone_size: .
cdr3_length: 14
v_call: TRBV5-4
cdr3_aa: CASSPHVSGNTIYF
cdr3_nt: TGTGCCAGCAGCCCTCATGTCTCTGGAAACACCATATATTTT

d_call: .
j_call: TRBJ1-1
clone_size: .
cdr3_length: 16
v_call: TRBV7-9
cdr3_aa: CASSLVGGSRNTEAFF
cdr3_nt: TGTGCCAGCAGCTTAGTGGGGGGCAGTCGTAACACTGAAGCTTTCTTT

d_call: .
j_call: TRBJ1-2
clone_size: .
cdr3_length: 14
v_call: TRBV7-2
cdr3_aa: CASSLVGGDYGYTF
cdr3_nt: TGTGCCAGCAGCTTAGTAGGGGGGGACTATGGCTACACCTTC

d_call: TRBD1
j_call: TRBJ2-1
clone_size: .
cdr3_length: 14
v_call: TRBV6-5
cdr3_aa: CASSPGQLNNEQFF
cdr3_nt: TGTGCCAGCAGTCCGGGACAGTTAAACAATGAGCAGTTCTTC

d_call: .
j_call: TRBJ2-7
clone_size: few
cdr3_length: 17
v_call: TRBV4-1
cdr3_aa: CASSQGLRWGGEDEQYF
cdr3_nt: TGCGCCAGCAGCCAAGGGCTACGGTGGGGGGGCGAAGACGAGCAGTACTTC

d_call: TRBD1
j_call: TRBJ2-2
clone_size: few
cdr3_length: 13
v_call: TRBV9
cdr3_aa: CASSSRTGPGLFF
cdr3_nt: TGTGCCAGCAGCTCGCGGACAGGGCCCGGGCTGTTTTTT

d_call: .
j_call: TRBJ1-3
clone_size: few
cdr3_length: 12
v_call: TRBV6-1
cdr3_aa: CASSSRLNTIYF
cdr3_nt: TGTGCCAGCAGTTCAAGGCTGAACACCATATATTTT

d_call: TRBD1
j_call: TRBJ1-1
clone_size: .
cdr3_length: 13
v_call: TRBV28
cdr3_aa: CASIVDRGTEAFF
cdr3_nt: TGTGCCAGCATTGTAGACAGGGGAACTGAAGCTTTCTTT

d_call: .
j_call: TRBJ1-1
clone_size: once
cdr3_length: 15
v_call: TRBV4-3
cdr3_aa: CASSQAPLGEKEAFF
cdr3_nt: TGCGCCAGCAGCCAAGCTCCCCTCGGGGAAAAGGAAGCTTTCTTT

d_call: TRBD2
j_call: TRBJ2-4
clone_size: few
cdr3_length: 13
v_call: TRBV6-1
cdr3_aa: CASNAGGRNIQYF
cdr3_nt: TGTGCCAGCAATGCGGGAGGGCGAAACATTCAGTACTTC

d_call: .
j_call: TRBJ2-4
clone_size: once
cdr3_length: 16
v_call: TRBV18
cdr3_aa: CASSPERGLAKNIQYF
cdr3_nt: TGTGCCAGCTCACCAGAAAGGGGCCTAGCCAAAAACATTCAGTACTTC

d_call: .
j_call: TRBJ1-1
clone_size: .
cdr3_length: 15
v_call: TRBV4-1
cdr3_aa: CASSQQGHKNTEAFF
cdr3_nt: TGCGCCAGCAGCCAACAGGGACATAAGAACACTGAAGCTTTCTTT

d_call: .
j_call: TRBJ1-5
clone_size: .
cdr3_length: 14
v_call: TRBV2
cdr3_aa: CASSQTGTSQPQHF
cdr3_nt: TGTGCCAGCAGTCAAACAGGGACTTCTCAGCCCCAGCATTTT

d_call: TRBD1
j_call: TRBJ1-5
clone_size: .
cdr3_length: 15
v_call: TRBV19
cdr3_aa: CASMGDRGRNQPQHF
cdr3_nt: TGTGCCAGTATGGGGGACAGGGGAAGGAATCAGCCCCAGCATTTT

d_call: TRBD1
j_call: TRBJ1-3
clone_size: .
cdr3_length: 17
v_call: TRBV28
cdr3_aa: CASSSSLGQSSGNTIYF
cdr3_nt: TGTGCCAGCAGTTCCTCATTGGGACAGAGCTCTGGAAACACCATATATTTT

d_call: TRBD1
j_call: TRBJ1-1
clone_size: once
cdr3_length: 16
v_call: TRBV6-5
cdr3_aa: CASSSFASTGVTEAFF
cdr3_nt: TGTGCCAGCAGTTCCTTCGCCTCGACAGGGGTCACTGAAGCTTTCTTT

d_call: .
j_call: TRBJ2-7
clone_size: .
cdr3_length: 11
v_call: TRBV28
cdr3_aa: CASSSSHEQYF
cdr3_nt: TGTGCCAGCAGTTCTTCCCACGAGCAGTACTTC

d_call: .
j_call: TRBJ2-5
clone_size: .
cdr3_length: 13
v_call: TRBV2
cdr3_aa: CASSEDSEETQYF
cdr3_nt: TGTGCCAGCAGTGAAGACAGTGAAGAGACCCAGTACTTC

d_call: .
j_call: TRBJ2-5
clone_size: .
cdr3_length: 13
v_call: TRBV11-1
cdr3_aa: CASSLGLQETQYF
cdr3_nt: TGTGCCAGCAGCTTAGGGCTCCAAGAGACCCAGTACTTC

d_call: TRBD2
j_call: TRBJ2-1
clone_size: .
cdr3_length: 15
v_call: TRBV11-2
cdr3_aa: CASSPSGTIYNEQFF
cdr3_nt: TGTGCCAGCAGCCCTAGCGGGACCATTTACAATGAGCAGTTCTTC

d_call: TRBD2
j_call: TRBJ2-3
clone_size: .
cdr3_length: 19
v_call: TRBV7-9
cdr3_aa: CASSLAGLAFLTGTDTQYF
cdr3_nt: TGTGCCAGCAGCTTGGCGGGACTAGCTTTCCTTACCGGCACAGATACGCAGTATTTT

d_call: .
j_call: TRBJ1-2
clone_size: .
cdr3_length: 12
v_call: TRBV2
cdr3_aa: CASSWSNYGYTF
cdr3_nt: TGTGCCAGCAGTTGGTCGAACTATGGCTACACCTTC

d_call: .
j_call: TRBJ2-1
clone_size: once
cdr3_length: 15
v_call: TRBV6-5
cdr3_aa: CASSYLSRQYNEQFF
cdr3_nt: TGTGCCAGCAGTTACCTAAGCCGACAGTACAATGAGCAGTTCTTC